Below, one TCR beta chain is given with its context. Method: immunoSEQ multiplex PCR; TCRdb's copy keeps in-frame clones and lacks some. The repertoire consists of about 97,000 clones, with 70% to 90% occurring once and the leading ten covering 5%. This entry comes from a study of T cell responses to AZD1222 COVID-19 vaccine. Trimming shortened V by 5 bases and J by 2 bases, and 9 bases separated the two germline ends. Germline values: CDR1 SNHLY, CDR2 FYNNEI. The CDR3 runs 13 residues. Source: peripheral blood, taken on day 0 of AZD1222 vaccination. The TCR was taken from an adult in good health. The chain has TRBV2 and TRBJ1-2, with D tentatively TRBD1 (6 bases). The CDR3 sequence: CASSRQANYGYTF. The CDR3 DNA is TGTGCCAGCAGTAGACAGGCGAACTATGGCTACACCTTC.